This record concerns one T cell receptor (beta chain) sequence. The antigen is unknown. V was trimmed by 4 bases and J by 2 bases, leaving 11 bases between them. The CDR3 runs to 13 residues. CDR1 GTSNPN and CDR2 SVGIG come from the germline V gene (reference sequence). TCRdb itself ran the 5' RACE reads through MiXCR, one entry per CDR3 protein. Found here are some 41,000 distinct CDR3 sequences, 5% to 6.5% of them singletons; the top ten hold more than 25%. This sample is part of a study of early T cells in non-severe SARS-CoV-2 infection. Study observations and caveats: The matching step, a VDJdb search, favored anti-spike CD8 responses and missed private and CD4 specificities.

Sequences were obtained from whole blood. The TCR sequence derives from an adult who was a healthcare worker with PCR-confirmed SARS-CoV-2 infection or an uninfected control (not recorded which). This sequence joins TRBV30 and TRBJ1-2; no clear D. CDR3 in amino acids: CAWNAGRNYGYTF. CDR3 in DNA: TGTGCCTGGAATGCCGGCCGGAACTATGGCTACACCTTC. Filled out from reference TRBV30 and TRBJ1-2, the complete variable domain reads SQTIHQWPATLVQPVGSPLSLECTVEGTSNPNLYWYRQAAGRGLQLLFYSVGIGQISSEVPQNLSASRPQDRQFILSSKKLLLSDSGFYLCAWNAGRNYGYTFGSGTRLTVV.